The present T cell receptor beta chain was sequenced within a study of T cells in women clearing cervical HPV infection. The overall study: Case blood drawn at lesion detection; control blood after infection cleared. HLA type stays a possible confounder, typing being limited.

Regarding the study as a whole: Controls had more TRBV6-7 (approximately 0.15%) than cases (about 0.11%). Richness differences could reflect unmeasured T-cell content per sample.

As concerns this clone: Its antigen is unidentified. The CDR3 end falls 3 residues outside the read, so it is completed with the germline J gene.

The table came from immunoSEQ multiplex PCR; TCRdb's copy has only in-frame clones and leaves some out. The sample data list roughly 22,000 clones. Deletions cut 5 bases from V and 4 bases from J, with 10 bases between. Germline V gene lookup returns CDR1 SGHRS and CDR2 YFSETQ. This CDR3 region has 13 residues. The V and J genes are TRBV5-1 and TRBJ2-1; possibly TRBD2 for D (5 bases). The receptor comes from a woman between 18 and 69 years old with a cervical HPV16 infection that either progressed to CIN3+ or cleared (not recorded which). Sequenced: blood buffy coat. The CDR3 loop is CASREDSYNEQFF. CDR3 bases read: TGCGCCAGCAGGGAGGACTCGTACAATGAG.